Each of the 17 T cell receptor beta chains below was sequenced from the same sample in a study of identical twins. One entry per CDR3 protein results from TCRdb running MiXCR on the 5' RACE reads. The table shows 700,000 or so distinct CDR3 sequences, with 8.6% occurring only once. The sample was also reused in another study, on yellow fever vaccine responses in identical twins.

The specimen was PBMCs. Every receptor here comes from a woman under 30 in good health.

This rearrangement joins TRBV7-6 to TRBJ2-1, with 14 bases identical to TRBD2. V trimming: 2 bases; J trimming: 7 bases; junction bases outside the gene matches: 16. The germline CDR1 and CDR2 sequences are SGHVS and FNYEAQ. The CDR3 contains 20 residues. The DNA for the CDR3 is TGTGCCAGCAGCTTAACCTTTAGGGTGGGACTAGCGGGAGTCGGAAATGAGCAGTTCTTC. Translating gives CASSLTFRVGLAGVGNEQFF.

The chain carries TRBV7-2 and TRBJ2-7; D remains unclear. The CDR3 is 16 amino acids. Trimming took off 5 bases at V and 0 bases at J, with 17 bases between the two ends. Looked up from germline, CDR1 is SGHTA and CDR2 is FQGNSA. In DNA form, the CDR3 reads TGTGCCAGCAGCCCTCTCGCCGGGCCGAACTCCTACGAGCAGTACTTC. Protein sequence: CASSPLAGPNSYEQYF.

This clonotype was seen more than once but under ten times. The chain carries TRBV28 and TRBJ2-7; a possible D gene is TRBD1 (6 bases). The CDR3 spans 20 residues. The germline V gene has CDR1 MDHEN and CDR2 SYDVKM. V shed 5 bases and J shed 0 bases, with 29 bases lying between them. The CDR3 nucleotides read TGTGCCAGCAGTCACCCCACAGGGCCCTCCTCCTTACTCAGCTCCTACGAGCAGTACTTC. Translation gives CASSHPTGPSSLLSSYEQYF.

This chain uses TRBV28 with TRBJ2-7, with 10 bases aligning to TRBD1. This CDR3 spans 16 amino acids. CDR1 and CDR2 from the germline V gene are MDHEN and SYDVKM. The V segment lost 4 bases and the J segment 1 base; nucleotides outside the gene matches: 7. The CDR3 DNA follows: TGTGCCAGCAGTTCACCGGGGGGACAGGGGTCCTACGAGCAGTACTTC. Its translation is CASSSPGGQGSYEQYF.

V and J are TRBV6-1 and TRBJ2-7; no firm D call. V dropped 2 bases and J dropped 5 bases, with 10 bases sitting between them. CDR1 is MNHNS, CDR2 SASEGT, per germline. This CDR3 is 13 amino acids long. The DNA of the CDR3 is TGTGCCAGCAGTGAACCGCCTCTCCACGAGCAGTACTTC. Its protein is CASSEPPLHEQYF.

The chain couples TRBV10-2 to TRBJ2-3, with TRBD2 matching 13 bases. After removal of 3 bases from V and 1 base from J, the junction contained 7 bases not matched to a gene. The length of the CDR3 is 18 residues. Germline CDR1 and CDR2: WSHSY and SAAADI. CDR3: CASSEGLAGAVGTDTQYF. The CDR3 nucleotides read TGCGCCAGCAGTGAAGGACTAGCGGGAGCCGTTGGCACAGATACGCAGTATTTT.

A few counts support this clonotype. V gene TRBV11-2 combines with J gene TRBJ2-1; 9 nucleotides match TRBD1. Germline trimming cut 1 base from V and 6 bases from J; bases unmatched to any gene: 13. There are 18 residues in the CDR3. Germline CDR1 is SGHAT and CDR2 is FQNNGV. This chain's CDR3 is CASSLVVRDRGRINEQFF. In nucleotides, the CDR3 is TGTGCCAGCAGCTTAGTGGTCCGCGACAGGGGGAGGATCAATGAGCAGTTCTTC. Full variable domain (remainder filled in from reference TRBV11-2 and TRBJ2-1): EAGVAQSPRYKIIEKRQSVAFWCNPISGHATLYWYQQILGQGPKLLIQFQNNGVVDDSQLPKDRFSAERLKGVDSTLKIQPAKLEDSAVYLCASSLVVRDRGRINEQFFGPGTRLTVL.

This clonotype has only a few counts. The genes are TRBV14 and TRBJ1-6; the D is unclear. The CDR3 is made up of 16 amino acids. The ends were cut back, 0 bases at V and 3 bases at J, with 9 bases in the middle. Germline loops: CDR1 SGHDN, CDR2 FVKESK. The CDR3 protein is CASSQDPASYNSPLHF. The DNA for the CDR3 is TGTGCCAGCAGCCAAGACCCCGCCAGCTATAATTCACCCCTCCACTTT. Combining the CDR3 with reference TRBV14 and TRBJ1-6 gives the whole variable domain EAGVTQFPSHSVIEKGQTVTLRCDPISGHDNLYWYRRVMGKEIKFLLHFVKESKQDESGMPNNRFLAERTGGTYSTLKVQPAELEDSGVYFCASSQDPASYNSPLHFGNGTRLTVT.

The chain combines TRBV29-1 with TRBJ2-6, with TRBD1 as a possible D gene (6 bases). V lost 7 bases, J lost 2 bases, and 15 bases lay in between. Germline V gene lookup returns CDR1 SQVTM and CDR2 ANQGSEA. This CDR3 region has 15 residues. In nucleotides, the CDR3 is TGCAGCGCCCTGCGGACAGCCCCTGGGGCCAACGTCCTGACTTTC. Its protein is CSALRTAPGANVLTF.

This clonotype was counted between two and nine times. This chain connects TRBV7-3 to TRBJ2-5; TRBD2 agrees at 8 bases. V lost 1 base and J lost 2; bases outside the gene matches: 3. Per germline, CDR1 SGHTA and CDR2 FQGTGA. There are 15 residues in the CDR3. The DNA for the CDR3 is TGTGCCAGCAGCTTAAACGGGGGGGGTCAAGAGACCCAGTACTTC. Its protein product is CASSLNGGGQETQYF. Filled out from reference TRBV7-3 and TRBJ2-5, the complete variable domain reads GAGVSQTPSNKVTEKGKYVELRCDPISGHTALYWYRQSLGQGPEFLIYFQGTGAADDSGLPNDRFFAVRPEGSVSTLKIQRTERGDSAVYLCASSLNGGGQETQYFGPGTRLLVL.

The CDR3 protein is CASSLRTRESDTQYF. The CDR3 bases are TGTGCCAGCAGCTTAAGGACTAGGGAGTCAGATACGCAGTATTTT. The V and J genes are TRBV7-3 and TRBJ2-3; the match to TRBD2 covers 7 bases. Germline values: CDR1 SGHTA, CDR2 FQGTGA. The CDR3 extends over 15 amino acids. Trimming took 1 base from V and 4 from J; bases not matched to a gene: 5.

CDR3 sequence reads: CASSAISFGELFF. CDR3 sequence (DNA): TGTGCCAGCAGTGCCATTAGCTTCGGGGAGCTGTTTTTT. The chain is built from TRBV25-1 and TRBJ2-2; no reliable D call. The CDR3 loop spans 13 amino acids. Trimming left V 4 bases short and J 7 bases short, with 10 bases between. Germline V gene sequence: CDR1 MGHDK, CDR2 SYGVNS.

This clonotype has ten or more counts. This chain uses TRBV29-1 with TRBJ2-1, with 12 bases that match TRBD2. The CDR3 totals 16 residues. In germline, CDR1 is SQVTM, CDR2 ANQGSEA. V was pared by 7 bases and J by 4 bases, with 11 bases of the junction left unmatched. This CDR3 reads CSAINRLAGVYNEQFF. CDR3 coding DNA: TGCAGCGCTATTAATCGACTAGCGGGAGTTTACAATGAGCAGTTCTTC.

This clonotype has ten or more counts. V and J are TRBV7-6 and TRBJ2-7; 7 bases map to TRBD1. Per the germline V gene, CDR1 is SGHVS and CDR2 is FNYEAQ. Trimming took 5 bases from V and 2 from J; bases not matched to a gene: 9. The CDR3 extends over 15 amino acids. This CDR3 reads CASSQGQLDPYEQYF. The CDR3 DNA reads TGTGCCAGCAGCCAGGGACAGCTAGATCCCTACGAGCAGTACTTC.

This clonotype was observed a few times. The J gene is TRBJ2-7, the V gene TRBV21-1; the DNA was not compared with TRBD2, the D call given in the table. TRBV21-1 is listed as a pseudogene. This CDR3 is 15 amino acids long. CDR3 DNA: TGTGCCAGCAGCAAAGAGGCTACTAGTCCCTACGAGCAGTACTTC. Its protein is CASSKEATSPYEQYF.

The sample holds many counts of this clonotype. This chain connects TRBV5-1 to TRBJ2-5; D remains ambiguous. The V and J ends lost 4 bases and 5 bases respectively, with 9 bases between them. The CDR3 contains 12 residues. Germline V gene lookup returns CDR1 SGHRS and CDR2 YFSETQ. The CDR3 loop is CASSPFGETQYF. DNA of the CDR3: TGCGCCAGCAGCCCCTTTGGGGAGACCCAGTACTTC.

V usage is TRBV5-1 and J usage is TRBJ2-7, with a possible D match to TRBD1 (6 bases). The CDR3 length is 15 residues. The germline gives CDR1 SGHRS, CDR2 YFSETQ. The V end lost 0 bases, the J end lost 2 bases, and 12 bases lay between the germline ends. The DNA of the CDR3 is TGCGCCAGCAGCTTGGCCGGCAGGGGACCCTACGAGCAGTACTTC. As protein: CASSLAGRGPYEQYF.